Below are 20 T cell receptor beta chains sequenced from a single sample in a study of memory CD4+ T cells and cytomegalovirus serostatus. The sort gate was single viable CD3+CD4+CD8-CD45RO+ cells for memory CD4+ T cells. TCRdb keeps only in-frame clones here, not all; method: immunoSEQ multiplex PCR. There are 70,000 to 95,000 clones in the sample; 75% to 90% occur only once, and about 0.72% lies in the top ten. The specimen sequenced was memory CD4+ T cells from blood. These receptor sequences come from an adult in good health and CMV-seronegative.

This chain connects TRBV19 to TRBJ2-1, with TRBD1 matching 9 bases. V dropped 5 bases and J dropped 6; count of bases not matched to a gene: 8. The germline V gene has CDR1 LNHDA and CDR2 SQIVND (reference sequence). The CDR3 covers 15 residues. The CDR3 region is CASSGRDREGNEQFF. The CDR3 DNA is TGTGCCAGTAGTGGCCGGGACAGGGAGGGCAATGAGCAGTTCTTC.

Of note for this clone: The junction departs from the called germline gene at one end, perhaps through a read error. The chain links TRBV18 to TRBJ2-5; 14 bases line up with TRBD2. Germline CDR1 KGHSH, CDR2 LQKENI. This CDR3 has 17 amino acids. The CDR3 protein is CASSPLETSGGAGAPNF. As DNA, the CDR3 is TGTGCCAGCTCACCATTAGAGACTAGCGGGGGGGCCGGCGCCCCGAACTTC.

V usage is TRBV6-6 and J usage is TRBJ1-6; tentative D call: TRBD1 (5 bases). V lost 0 bases to trimming and J lost 10 bases, with 13 bases between them. The V gene's germline CDR1 is MNHNY and CDR2 SVGAGI (reference sequence). CDR3 size: 15 residues. CDR3 DNA sequence: TGTGCCAGCAGTTACTCGGGGGAGGGGCGATCACCCCTCCACTTT. Its translation is CASSYSGEGRSPLHF.

The chain is built from TRBV30 and TRBJ1-6, with TRBD1 matching 7 bases. Germline-derived CDR1 and CDR2 are GTSNPN and SVGIG (reference sequence). CDR3 length: 12 residues. The V gene end was trimmed by 5 bases and the J gene end by 6 bases; junction bases not matched to a gene: 1. The CDR3 region is CAWDRVNSPLHF. CDR3 DNA: TGTGCCTGGGACAGGGTTAATTCACCCCTCCACTTT. Based on the CDR3 plus reference TRBV30 and TRBJ1-6, the full variable domain is SQTIHQWPATLVQPVGSPLSLECTVEGTSNPNLYWYRQAAGRGLQLLFYSVGIGQISSEVPQNLSASRPQDRQFILSSKKLLLSDSGFYLCAWDRVNSPLHFGNGTRLTVT.

This clone was recorded a few times. The chain has TRBV5-1 and TRBJ2-5, with 7 bases identical to TRBD1. CDR3 length equals 14 residues. With V trimmed by 4 bases and J by 1 base, 4 bases remained unmatched. The V gene's germline CDR1 is SGHRS and CDR2 YFSETQ. The CDR3 here is CASSGGQLQETQYF. CDR3 nucleotide sequence: TGCGCCAGCAGCGGGGGACAGCTCCAAGAGACCCAGTACTTC.

V usage is TRBV7-8 and J usage is TRBJ2-5, with TRBD1 identical over 11 bases. V dropped 5 bases and J dropped 4; count of bases not matched to a gene: 3. This CDR3 region has 14 residues. Germline CDR1 reads SGHVS; CDR2 reads FQNEAQ. CDR3 DNA: TGTGCCAGCAGCCCAGGGACAGGGGGAGAGACCCAGTACTTC. Its protein is CASSPGTGGETQYF.

The V and J genes are TRBV5-1 and TRBJ1-2; a weak D match, TRBD1 (5 bases). Looked up from germline, CDR1 is SGHRS and CDR2 is YFSETQ. This CDR3 is built from 15 residues. V lost 0 bases to trimming and J lost 0 bases, with 9 bases between them. The CDR3 sequence: CASSLAGTANYGYTF. In DNA form, the CDR3 reads TGCGCCAGCAGCTTGGCCGGGACCGCTAACTATGGCTACACCTTC.

This CDR3 is CASSGASGGGTDTQYF. For the CDR3, the DNA is TGCGCCAGCAGTGGGGCATCAGGGGGCGGCACAGATACGCAGTATTTT. V and J are TRBV10-1 and TRBJ2-3, with 8 bases aligning to TRBD1. This CDR3 has 16 amino acids. After removal of 4 bases from V and 1 base from J, the junction contained 7 bases not matched to a gene. Germline lookup yields CDR1 WNHNN and CDR2 SYGVQD (reference sequence).

The chain employs TRBV18 and TRBJ1-6, with 12 bases aligning to TRBD1. Trimming cost V 4 bases and J 7 bases; bases outside gene matches: 2. The CDR3 extends over 15 amino acids. In germline, CDR1 is KGHSH, CDR2 LQKENI. In nucleotides, the CDR3 is TGTGCCAGCTCACTCGGGACAGGGGGCAATTCACCCCTCCACTTT. It codes for CASSLGTGGNSPLHF. The full variable domain, completed using reference TRBV18 and TRBJ1-6, is NAGVMQNPRHLVRRRGQEARLRCSPMKGHSHVYWYRQLPEEGLKFMVYLQKENIIDESGMPKERFSAEFPKEGPSILRIQQVVRGDSAAYFCASSLGTGGNSPLHFGNGTRLTVT.

This chain connects TRBV9 to TRBJ2-2, with D maybe TRBD2 (5 bases). Trimming cost V 3 bases and J 7 bases, with 10 bases left between them. Germline loops: CDR1 SGDLS, CDR2 YYNGEE. The CDR3 length is 13 residues. In DNA, the CDR3 is TGTGCCAGCAGCGAGAGGGCGGGCGGGGAGCTGTTTTTT. This encodes CASSERAGGELFF.

The CDR3 spells CASSISTRGSYYGYTF. The CDR3, as DNA: TGTGCCAGTAGTATATCAACCAGGGGTTCCTACTATGGCTACACCTTC. The V call is TRBV19, the J call TRBJ1-2, with D possibly TRBD1 on 6 matching bases. Germline CDR1 LNHDA, CDR2 SQIVND (reference sequence). This CDR3 is 16 amino acids long. Trimming stripped 2 bases from V and 3 bases from J, with 16 bases between.

The chain carries TRBV7-9 and TRBJ1-2; 8 bases match TRBD1. Germline CDR1 is SEHNR and CDR2 is FQNEAQ (reference sequence). J lost 4 bases, V lost 3 bases, and 10 bases had no gene match. The CDR3 runs 16 residues. The DNA for the CDR3 is TGTGCCAGCAGCTTGGCAGGGGGCGCCCTTGGCTATGGCTACACCTTC. Translating it yields CASSLAGGALGYGYTF.

This rearrangement joins TRBV5-5 to TRBJ1-5, with 7 bases that match TRBD1. This CDR3 region has 13 residues. Germline trimming cut 4 bases from V and 6 bases from J; bases unmatched to any gene: 4. Germline V CDR1 and CDR2: SGHKS, YYEKEE (reference sequence). The CDR3 DNA reads TGTGCCAGCAGCAAAGGGGGCCCTCAGCCCCAGCATTTT. Translating gives CASSKGGPQPQHF.

The rearrangement joins TRBV2 to TRBJ2-5; D gene unclear. This CDR3 spans 12 amino acids. CDR1 SNHLY and CDR2 FYNNEI come from the germline V gene. V was shortened by 6 bases and J by 2 bases, with 7 bases between the two germline ends. Here the CDR3 reads CASRYNQETQYF. The CDR3 nucleotides read TGTGCCAGCAGGTACAATCAAGAGACCCAGTACTTC. Filled out from reference TRBV2 and TRBJ2-5, the complete variable domain reads EPEVTQTPSHQVTQMGQEVILRCVPISNHLYFYWYRQILGQKVEFLVSFYNNEISEKSEIFDDQFSVERPDGSNFTLKIRSTKLEDSAMYFCASRYNQETQYFGPGTRLLVL.

The chain is built from TRBV9 and TRBJ1-1; D call uncertain. The V end was cut by 2 bases, the J end by 4 bases, with 12 bases between. Per germline, CDR1 SGDLS and CDR2 YYNGEE. CDR3 length equals 14 residues. The CDR3 is CASSVGRIPTEAFF. The DNA of the CDR3 is TGTGCCAGCAGCGTGGGCAGGATCCCCACTGAAGCTTTCTTT.

This sequence joins TRBV19 and TRBJ2-7; 7 positions agree with TRBD2. The CDR3 consists of 12 residues. The germline gives CDR1 LNHDA, CDR2 SQIVND (reference sequence). With 6 bases clipped from V and 7 bases from J, the junction kept 6 bases outside the gene matches. The CDR3 region is CASRLRGGEQYF. The CDR3 DNA reads TGTGCCAGTAGGCTCCGGGGAGGGGAGCAGTACTTC.

CDR3 in DNA: TGCGCCAGCAGCCAAGGGCAGGGAGCGACAGATACGCAGTATTTT. It yields the protein CASSQGQGATDTQYF. The genes are TRBV4-1 and TRBJ2-3; D is tentatively TRBD1 or TRBD2 (5 bases each). Trimming stripped 1 base from V and 3 bases from J, with 11 bases between. CDR3 size: 15 residues. Germline V gene sequence: CDR1 MGHRA, CDR2 YSYEKL.

V and J are TRBV29-1 and TRBJ2-5, with a tentative D call TRBD2 (5 bases). Per the germline V gene, CDR1 is SQVTM and CDR2 is ANQGSEA. Deletions cut 2 bases from V and 5 bases from J, with 9 bases between. This CDR3 is built from 12 residues. CDR3 sequence reads: CSVEPRGETQYF. The CDR3 DNA reads TGCAGCGTTGAACCCCGCGGGGAGACCCAGTACTTC.

This chain connects TRBV5-1 to TRBJ2-1, with TRBD2 matching 7 bases. The CDR3 contains 16 residues. The V and J ends lost 4 bases and 4 bases, in that order; junction bases with no gene match: 11. Looked up from germline, CDR1 is SGHRS and CDR2 is YFSETQ. The CDR3 nucleotides read TGCGCCAGCAGCAAGAAAGTAGCGGGCTTATACAATGAGCAGTTCTTC. It codes for CASSKKVAGLYNEQFF.

This clone was counted a single time. This chain uses TRBV21-1 with TRBJ2-7; TRBD1 reflects the table's D call only, with no check against the DNA. TRBV21-1 is a pseudogene locus. There are 15 residues in the CDR3. CDR3 sequence (DNA): TGTGCCAGCAGCAAAGGAAGTGAGGGGGCCCACGAGCAGTACTTC. Its protein product is CASSKGSEGAHEQYF.